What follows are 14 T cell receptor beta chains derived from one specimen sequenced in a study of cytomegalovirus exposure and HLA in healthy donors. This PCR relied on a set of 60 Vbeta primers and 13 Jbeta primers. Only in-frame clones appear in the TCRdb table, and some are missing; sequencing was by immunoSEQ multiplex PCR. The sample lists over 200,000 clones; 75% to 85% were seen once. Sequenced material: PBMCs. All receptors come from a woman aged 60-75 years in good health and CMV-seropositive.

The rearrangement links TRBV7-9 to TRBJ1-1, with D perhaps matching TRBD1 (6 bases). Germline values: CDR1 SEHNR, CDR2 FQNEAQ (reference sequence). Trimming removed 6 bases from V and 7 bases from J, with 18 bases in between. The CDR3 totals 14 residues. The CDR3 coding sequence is TGTGCCAGCAGGGCTTGGGGGGCGGGGGGTGAAGCTTTCTTT. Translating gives CASRAWGAGGEAFF.

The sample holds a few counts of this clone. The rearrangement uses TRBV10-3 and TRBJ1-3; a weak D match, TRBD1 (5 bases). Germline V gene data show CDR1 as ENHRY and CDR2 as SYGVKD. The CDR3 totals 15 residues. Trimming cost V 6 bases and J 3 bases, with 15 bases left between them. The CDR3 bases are TGTGCCATCAGCCCCGCAGGGTCAGTTGGAAACACCATATATTTT. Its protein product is CAISPAGSVGNTIYF.

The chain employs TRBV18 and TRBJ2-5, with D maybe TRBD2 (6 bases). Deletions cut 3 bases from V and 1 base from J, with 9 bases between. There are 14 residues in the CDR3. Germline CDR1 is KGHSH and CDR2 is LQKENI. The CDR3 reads CASSPPGLQETQYF. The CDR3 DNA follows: TGTGCCAGCTCACCCCCGGGACTCCAAGAGACCCAGTACTTC.

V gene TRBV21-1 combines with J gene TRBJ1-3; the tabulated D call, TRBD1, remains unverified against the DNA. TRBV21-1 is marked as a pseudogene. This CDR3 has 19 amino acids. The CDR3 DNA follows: TGTGCCAGCAGCAATGGCCCCCGGGACAGCGGAATTTGTGGAAACACCATATATTTT. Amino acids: CASSNGPRDSGICGNTIYF.

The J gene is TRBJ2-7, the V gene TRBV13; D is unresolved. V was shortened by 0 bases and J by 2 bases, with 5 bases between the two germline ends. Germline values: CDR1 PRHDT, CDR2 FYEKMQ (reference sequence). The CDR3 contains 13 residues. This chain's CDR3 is CASSLGLTYEQYF. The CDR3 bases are TGTGCCAGCAGCTTAGGACTGACCTACGAGCAGTACTTC.

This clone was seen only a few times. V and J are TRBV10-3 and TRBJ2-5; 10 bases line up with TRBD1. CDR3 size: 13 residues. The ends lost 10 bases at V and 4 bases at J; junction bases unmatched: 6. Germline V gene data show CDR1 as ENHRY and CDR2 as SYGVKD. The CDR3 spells CATGQGVLETQYF. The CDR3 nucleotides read TGTGCCACAGGACAGGGGGTTTTAGAGACCCAGTACTTC.

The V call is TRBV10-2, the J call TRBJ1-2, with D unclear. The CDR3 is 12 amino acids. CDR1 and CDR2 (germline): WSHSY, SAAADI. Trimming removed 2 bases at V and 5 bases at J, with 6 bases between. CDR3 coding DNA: TGCGCCAGCAGTGAGGCGGATTATGGCTACACCTTC. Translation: CASSEADYGYTF.

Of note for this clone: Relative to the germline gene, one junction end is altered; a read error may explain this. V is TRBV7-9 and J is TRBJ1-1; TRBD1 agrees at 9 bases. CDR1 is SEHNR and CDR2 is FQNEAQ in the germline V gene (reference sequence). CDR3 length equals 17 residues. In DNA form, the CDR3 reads TGTTCCAGCAGCCCGAGGGGGCCCGGGACAGGGATTGCTGAAGCTTTCTTT. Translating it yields CSSSPRGPGTGIAEAFF.

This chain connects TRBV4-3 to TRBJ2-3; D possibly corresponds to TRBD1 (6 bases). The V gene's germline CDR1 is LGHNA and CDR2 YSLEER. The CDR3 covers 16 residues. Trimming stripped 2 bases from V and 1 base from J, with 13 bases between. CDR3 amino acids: CASSQLDRSRTDTQYF. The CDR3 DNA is TGCGCCAGCAGCCAACTCGACAGGTCCCGCACAGATACGCAGTATTTT.

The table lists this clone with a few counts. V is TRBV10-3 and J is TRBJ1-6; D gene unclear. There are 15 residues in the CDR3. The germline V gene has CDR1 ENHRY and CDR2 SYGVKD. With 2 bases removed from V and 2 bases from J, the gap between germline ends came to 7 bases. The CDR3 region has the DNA TGTGCCATCAGTGAGCCCGGGGCCTATAATTCACCCCTCCACTTT. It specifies CAISEPGAYNSPLHF.

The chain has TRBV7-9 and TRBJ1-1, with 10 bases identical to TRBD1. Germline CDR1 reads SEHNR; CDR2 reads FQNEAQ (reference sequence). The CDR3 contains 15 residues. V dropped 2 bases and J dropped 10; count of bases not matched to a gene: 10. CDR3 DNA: TGTGCCAGCAGCTTACCGGGACAGGGGATAACAGGAGCTTTCTTT. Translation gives CASSLPGQGITGAFF.

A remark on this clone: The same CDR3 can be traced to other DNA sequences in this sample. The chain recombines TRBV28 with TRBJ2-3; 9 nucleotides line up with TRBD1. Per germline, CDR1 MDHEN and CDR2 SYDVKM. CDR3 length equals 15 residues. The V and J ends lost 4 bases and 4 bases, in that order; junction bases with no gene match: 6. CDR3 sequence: CASSSAGTGSDTQYF. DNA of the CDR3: TGTGCCAGCAGTTCCGCCGGGACAGGGTCAGATACGCAGTATTTT.

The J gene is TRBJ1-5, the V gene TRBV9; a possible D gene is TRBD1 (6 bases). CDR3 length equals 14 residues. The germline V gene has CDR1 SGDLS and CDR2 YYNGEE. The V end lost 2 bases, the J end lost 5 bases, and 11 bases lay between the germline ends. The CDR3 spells CASSVNREDQPQHF. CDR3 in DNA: TGTGCCAGCAGCGTCAACAGGGAAGATCAGCCCCAGCATTTT.

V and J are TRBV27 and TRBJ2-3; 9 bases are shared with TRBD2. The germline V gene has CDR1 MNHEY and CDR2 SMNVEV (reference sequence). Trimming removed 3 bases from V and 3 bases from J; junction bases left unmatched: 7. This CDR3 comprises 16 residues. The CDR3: CASSFDGLAITDTQYF. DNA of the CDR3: TGTGCCAGCAGTTTCGATGGACTAGCGATTACAGATACGCAGTATTTT.